A single sample is the source of the 18 T cell receptor beta chains below, sequenced in a study of blood T cell repertoires in COVID-19. The assay was immunoSEQ multiplex PCR, and TCRdb's table has in-frame clones only and misses some. This table has about 190,000 clones, about 84% appearing once. Sequenced: PBMCs or T cells enriched from blood (not recorded which). The source is a woman aged 30 to 39 who had recovered from COVID-19.

The CDR3 is CAISESNFVISGTGSYEQYF. The CDR3 nucleotides read TGTGCCATCAGTGAGTCGAATTTCGTGATATCCGGGACAGGGTCCTACGAGCAGTACTTC. The V and J genes are TRBV10-3 and TRBJ2-7, with 9 nucleotides matching TRBD1. V shed 0 bases, J shed 1 base, and the junction held 16 bases outside the gene matches. In germline, CDR1 is ENHRY, CDR2 SYGVKD. The length of the CDR3 is 20 residues.

V is TRBV6-5 and J is TRBJ2-7; 7 nucleotides agree with TRBD1. The CDR3 has 15 amino acids. The V segment lost 6 bases and the J segment 2 bases; nucleotides outside the gene matches: 10. Germline assignment: CDR1 MNHEY and CDR2 SVGAGI. The CDR3 DNA reads as TGTGCCAGCAGCGGAACCGGGACAGAGGCCTACGAGCAGTACTTC. This codes for CASSGTGTEAYEQYF.

This clone was detected a few times. The V call is TRBV6-1, the J call TRBJ1-4, with 8 bases identical to TRBD1. The CDR3 covers 17 residues. The germline V gene has CDR1 MNHNS and CDR2 SASEGT. Trimming took 4 bases from V and 5 from J; bases not matched to a gene: 12. CDR3 sequence: CASSALFARDRNEKLFF. The CDR3 DNA reads TGTGCCAGCAGTGCGCTATTTGCCCGGGACAGGAATGAAAAACTGTTTTTT.

The rearrangement uses TRBV25-1 and TRBJ2-1; 9 bases map to TRBD1. Germline V gene lookup returns CDR1 MGHDK and CDR2 SYGVNS. This CDR3 has 16 residues. V shed 1 base, J shed 5 bases, and the junction held 6 bases outside the gene matches. CDR3 in DNA: TGTGCCAGCAGTGAATGGGGGACAGGGACCGACAATGAGCAGTTCTTC. It yields the protein CASSEWGTGTDNEQFF.

The chain joins TRBV29-1 to TRBJ1-2; 9 nucleotides line up with TRBD1. V shed 5 bases, J shed 6 bases, and the junction held 4 bases outside the gene matches. Germline V gene sequence: CDR1 SQVTM, CDR2 ANQGSEA. The CDR3 totals 12 residues. As DNA, the CDR3 is TGCAGCGTTCGGACAGGGGTGGATGGCTACACCTTC. This codes for CSVRTGVDGYTF.

The V call is TRBV14, the J call TRBJ1-1, with D unresolved. With 4 bases removed from V and 0 bases from J, the gap between germline ends came to 9 bases. CDR1 is SGHDN and CDR2 is FVKESK in the germline V gene. This CDR3 region has 14 residues. CDR3 region: CASSLAALNTEAFF. The CDR3 nucleotides read TGTGCCAGCAGCCTAGCGGCGTTGAACACTGAAGCTTTCTTT.

In DNA, the CDR3 is TGTGCCAGCAGCCAGGGGGGGCTCATATATGGCTACACCTTC. Translation gives CASSQGGLIYGYTF. The chain couples TRBV3-1 (or the pseudogene TRBV3-2) to TRBJ1-2, with D possibly being TRBD1 (6 bases). Germline V CDR1 and CDR2: LGHDT, YNNKEL (reference sequence). The CDR3 has 14 residues. The V end was cut by 3 bases, the J end by 5 bases, with 13 bases between.

This clone was recorded only once. The chain is built from TRBV18 and TRBJ1-2, with 8 bases that match TRBD1. The J segment lost 8 bases and the V segment lost 3 bases, leaving 8 bases of the junction unmatched. The CDR3 loop spans 14 amino acids. Germline-derived CDR1 and CDR2 are KGHSH and LQKENI. The CDR3 DNA follows: TGTGCCAGCTCACCGGGGCAGGGGGCTGGAGGCTACACCTTC. Translating gives CASSPGQGAGGYTF.

The table lists this clone with a few counts. This chain joins TRBV28 and TRBJ2-7; 7 bases map to TRBD1. CDR1 and CDR2 (germline): MDHEN, SYDVKM. This CDR3 is built from 14 residues. The trim removed 4 bases at V and 0 bases at J, leaving 3 bases unmatched. Here the CDR3 DNA reads TGTGCCAGCAGTTCGACAGGGACCTCCTACGAGCAGTACTTC. Residues: CASSSTGTSYEQYF.

The V gene is TRBV7-2, the J gene TRBJ2-6; TRBD1 matches at 10 bases. The germline V gene encodes CDR1 SGHTA and CDR2 FQGNSA. Unmatched junction bases numbered 10, after V lost 2 bases and J lost 3 bases. The CDR3 is 19 residues long. In nucleotides, the CDR3 is TGTGCCAGCAGCTTACTGGTAGGACAGGGGGTTTTTGGGGCCAACGTCCTGACTTTC. It translates to CASSLLVGQGVFGANVLTF. Based on the CDR3 plus reference TRBV7-2 and TRBJ2-6, the full variable domain is GAGVSQSPSNKVTEKGKDVELRCDPISGHTALYWYRQSLGQGLEFLIYFQGNSAPDKSGLPSDRFSAERTGGSVSTLTIQRTQQEDSAVYLCASSLLVGQGVFGANVLTFGAGSRLTVL.

This clone was counted a few times. The chain couples TRBV19 to TRBJ2-1; D remains ambiguous. V lost 1 base, J lost 4 bases, and 8 bases lay in between. Germline CDR1 LNHDA, CDR2 SQIVND (reference sequence). CDR3 length equals 14 residues. CDR3 region: CASSIARPYNEQFF. The CDR3 DNA follows: TGTGCCAGTAGTATAGCTAGACCTTACAATGAGCAGTTCTTC.

V gene TRBV28 combines with J gene TRBJ2-1; maybe TRBD2 (5 bases). From germline, CDR1 is MDHEN and CDR2 SYDVKM. The CDR3 extends over 15 amino acids. V was clipped by 5 bases and J by 0 bases, with 11 bases between them. The CDR3 loop reads CASSSTSYSYNEQFF. DNA of the CDR3: TGTGCCAGCAGTAGCACTAGTTACTCCTACAATGAGCAGTTCTTC.

The chain joins TRBV19 to TRBJ2-7; D is perhaps TRBD2 (6 bases). Trimming cost V 3 bases and J 4 bases, with 13 bases left between them. Germline CDR1 reads LNHDA; CDR2 reads SQIVND (reference sequence). The CDR3 spans 14 residues. In DNA form, the CDR3 reads TGTGCCAGTAGTATTTCCGGGAGCGCTTACGAGCAGTACTTC. Amino acids: CASSISGSAYEQYF.

This sequence joins TRBV9 and TRBJ1-6, with D uncertain. V gave up 3 bases and J gave up 8 bases, with 15 bases separating them. Germline CDR1 reads SGDLS; CDR2 reads YYNGEE. The CDR3 spans 15 residues. The chain's CDR3 is CASSAQRPEDSPLHF. The DNA for the CDR3 is TGTGCCAGCAGCGCCCAAAGGCCAGAGGATTCACCCCTCCACTTT.

The chain joins TRBV4-1 to TRBJ1-6, with a tentative D call TRBD1 (6 bases). Germline CDR1 reads MGHRA; CDR2 reads YSYEKL. The CDR3 sequence is 17 residues long. V shed 0 bases and J shed 7 bases, with 16 bases lying between them. Here the CDR3 reads CASSQEGGQRGNSPLHF. DNA for the CDR3: TGCGCCAGCAGCCAAGAAGGGGGACAACGTGGGAATTCACCCCTCCACTTT.

This clone was observed a single time. The chain couples TRBV28 to TRBJ2-5; 8 nucleotides match TRBD1. The CDR3 runs 13 residues. Germline loops: CDR1 MDHEN, CDR2 SYDVKM. With V trimmed by 10 bases and J by 5 bases, 9 bases remained unmatched. CDR3 in DNA: TGTGCCACACTACAGGGGGTTGTTGAGACCCAGTACTTC. Protein sequence: CATLQGVVETQYF.

V and J are TRBV30 and TRBJ2-5; TRBD2 matches at 7 bases. Germline V lookup: CDR1 GTSNPN, CDR2 SVGIG (reference sequence). With V trimmed by 4 bases and J by 5 bases, 10 bases remained unmatched. This CDR3 region has 14 residues. The CDR3: CAWITAGRKETQYF. CDR3 nucleotides: TGTGCCTGGATTACAGCGGGACGGAAGGAGACCCAGTACTTC.

The chain recombines TRBV5-4 with TRBJ1-2, with 12 bases that match TRBD1. After removal of 4 bases from V and 4 bases from J, the junction contained 14 bases not matched to a gene. Germline CDR1 and CDR2: SGHNT and YYREEE (reference sequence). The CDR3 consists of 18 residues. The CDR3 protein is CASSHSPGTGGFVYGYTF. The CDR3 DNA is TGTGCCAGCAGCCACTCCCCCGGGACAGGGGGCTTTGTCTATGGCTACACCTTC.